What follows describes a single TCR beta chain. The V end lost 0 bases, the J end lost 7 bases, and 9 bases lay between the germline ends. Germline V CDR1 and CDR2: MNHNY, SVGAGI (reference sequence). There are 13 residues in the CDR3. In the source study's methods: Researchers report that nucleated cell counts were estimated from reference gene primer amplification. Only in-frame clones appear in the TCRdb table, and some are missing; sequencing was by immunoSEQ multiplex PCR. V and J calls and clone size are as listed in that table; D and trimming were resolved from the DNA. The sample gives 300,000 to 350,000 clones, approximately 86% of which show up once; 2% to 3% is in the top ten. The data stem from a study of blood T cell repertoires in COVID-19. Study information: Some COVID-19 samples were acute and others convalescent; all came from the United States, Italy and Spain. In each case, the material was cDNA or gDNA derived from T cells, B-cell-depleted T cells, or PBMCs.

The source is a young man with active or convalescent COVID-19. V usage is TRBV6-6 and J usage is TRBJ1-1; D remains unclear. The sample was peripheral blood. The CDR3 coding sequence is TGTGCCAGCAGTTACTCGAGAGGGATTGAAGCTTTCTTT. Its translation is CASSYSRGIEAFF.